The next 18 T cell receptor beta chains were all read from a single sample in a study of cytomegalovirus exposure and HLA in healthy donors. Vbeta (60) and Jbeta (13) primers were used in the PCR. Clones were sequenced by immunoSEQ multiplex PCR, and TCRdb holds only the in-frame ones, with some missing. The table includes approximately 290,000 clones, about four fifths detected once. Sequencing input: PBMCs. All receptors come from a girl aged 2 to 9 in good health and CMV-seronegative.

This CDR3 is CASSHTGAPYEQYF. Written as DNA, the CDR3 is TGTGCCAGCAGCCACACAGGAGCTCCTTACGAGCAGTACTTC. V is TRBV5-4 and J is TRBJ2-7; possibly TRBD1 for D (5 bases). The CDR3 covers 14 residues. Trimming stripped 4 bases from V and 4 bases from J, with 15 bases between. CDR1 SGHNT and CDR2 YYREEE come from the germline V gene (reference sequence).

The V call is TRBV7-3, the J call TRBJ2-7, with D perhaps matching TRBD1 (6 bases). This CDR3 comprises 15 residues. CDR1 and CDR2 from the germline V gene are SGHTA and FQGTGA. V dropped 5 bases and J dropped 5 bases, with 19 bases sitting between them. DNA of the CDR3: TGTGCCAGCAGCCTATCCCAGGGGACAAGCCACGAGCAGTACTTC. Protein: CASSLSQGTSHEQYF.

This clone has only a few counts. CDR3 amino acids: CASSLVGRGNTEAFF. For the CDR3, the DNA is TGTGCCAGCAGCTTAGTCGGCAGGGGGAACACTGAAGCTTTCTTT. V and J are TRBV11-2 and TRBJ1-1; perhaps TRBD1 as D (6 bases). Germline assignment: CDR1 SGHAT and CDR2 FQNNGV. This CDR3 is 15 amino acids long. The V gene lost 1 base and the J gene lost 1 base, with 10 bases spanning the gap.

The rearrangement joins TRBV7-3 to TRBJ2-7; TRBD2 is a possible D gene (7 bases). The germline V gene encodes CDR1 SGHTA and CDR2 FQGTGA. The CDR3 has 15 amino acids. Trimming left V 2 bases short and J 0 bases short, with 11 bases between. CDR3 region: CASSLDAGASYEQYF. CDR3 DNA sequence: TGTGCCAGCAGCTTAGACGCGGGGGCCTCCTACGAGCAGTACTTC.

The chain carries TRBV27 and TRBJ2-5; TRBD2 is a possible D gene (6 bases). Trimming took off 5 bases at V and 5 bases at J, with 15 bases between the two ends. Per germline, CDR1 MNHEY and CDR2 SMNVEV (reference sequence). This CDR3 is built from 14 residues. CDR3 sequence: CASSPRRGQETQYF. CDR3 nucleotides: TGTGCCAGCAGTCCTCGGAGGGGTCAGGAGACCCAGTACTTC.

The chain combines TRBV5-6 with TRBJ2-3; D is possibly TRBD2 (6 bases). Looked up from germline, CDR1 is SGHDT and CDR2 is YYEEEE. The CDR3 sequence is 12 residues long. V was pared by 3 bases and J by 5 bases, with 7 bases between. In DNA form, the CDR3 reads TGTGCCAGCAGCTGGGGAGGAGATACGCAGTATTTT. Protein sequence: CASSWGGDTQYF.

This rearrangement joins TRBV28 to TRBJ1-5; no clear D. V lost 4 bases to trimming and J lost 9 bases, with 10 bases between them. From germline, CDR1 is MDHEN and CDR2 SYDVKM. The CDR3 is 12 amino acids. The CDR3 protein is CASSSNERPQHF. Here the CDR3 DNA reads TGTGCCAGCAGTTCAAATGAGAGGCCCCAGCATTTT. The complete variable domain, with remaining parts taken from reference TRBV28 and TRBJ1-5, reads DVKVTQSSRYLVKRTGEKVFLECVQDMDHENMFWYRQDPGLGLRLIYFSYDVKMKEKGDIPEGYSVSREKKERFSLILESASTNQTSMYLCASSSNERPQHFGDGTRLSIL.

The chain carries TRBV7-3 and TRBJ2-2; D might be TRBD2 (6 bases). The V gene's germline CDR1 is SGHTA and CDR2 FQGTGA. The CDR3 covers 15 residues. The V gene lost 6 bases and the J gene lost 0 bases, with 11 bases spanning the gap. The CDR3 DNA sequence: TGTGCCAGCAGAATCACGGGGGCGAACACCGGGGAGCTGTTTTTT. Its translation is CASRITGANTGELFF.

The chain combines TRBV19 with TRBJ2-1, with 7 bases that match TRBD2. The CDR3 consists of 17 residues. Germline V gene sequence: CDR1 LNHDA, CDR2 SQIVND (reference sequence). With 3 bases clipped from V and 0 bases from J, the junction kept 8 bases outside the gene matches. CDR3 protein: CASSIPPAGDSYNEQFF. CDR3 DNA sequence: TGTGCCAGTAGTATCCCTCCGGCGGGAGACTCCTACAATGAGCAGTTCTTC. Filled out from reference TRBV19 and TRBJ2-1, the complete variable domain reads DGGITQSPKYLFRKEGQNVTLSCEQNLNHDAMYWYRQDPGQGLRLIYYSQIVNDFQKGDIAEGYSVSREKKESFPLTVTSAQKNPTAFYLCASSIPPAGDSYNEQFFGPGTRLTVL.

A few counts support this clone. The genes are TRBV2 and TRBJ2-1, with D perhaps matching TRBD2 (5 bases). This CDR3 has 15 residues. Trimming pared 4 bases from V and 0 bases from J, leaving 10 bases between. CDR1 is SNHLY and CDR2 is FYNNEI in the germline V gene. In DNA, the CDR3 is TGTGCCAGCAGTGTGGAGCGGAGCTCCTACAATGAGCAGTTCTTC. It codes for CASSVERSSYNEQFF. Supplemented by reference TRBV2 and TRBJ2-1, the full variable domain reads EPEVTQTPSHQVTQMGQEVILRCVPISNHLYFYWYRQILGQKVEFLVSFYNNEISEKSEIFDDQFSVERPDGSNFTLKIRSTKLEDSAMYFCASSVERSSYNEQFFGPGTRLTVL.

V usage is TRBV14 and J usage is TRBJ2-3, with TRBD2 as a possible D gene (6 bases). The germline V gene has CDR1 SGHDN and CDR2 FVKESK. The CDR3 sequence is 17 residues long. The ends were cut back, 2 bases at V and 1 base at J, with 16 bases in the middle. Here the CDR3 DNA reads TGTGCCAGCAGCCAACTTACTAGCCTGCAGGGCACAGATACGCAGTATTTT. Translated, it gives CASSQLTSLQGTDTQYF.

The chain joins TRBV7-2 to TRBJ1-5; 8 positions match TRBD1. The CDR3 length is 17 residues. CDR1 is SGHTA, CDR2 FQGNSA, per germline. V trimming: 6 bases; J trimming: 4 bases; junction bases outside the gene matches: 14. CDR3 bases: TGTGCCAGCAGTCCTCCATCAGGGGGCGCGTGGAATCAGCCCCAGCATTTT. Translation gives CASSPPSGGAWNQPQHF.

This chain uses TRBV10-2 with TRBJ2-3, with D unclear. The germline CDR1 and CDR2 sequences are WSHSY and SAAADI. V was shortened by 10 bases and J by 0 bases, with 14 bases between the two germline ends. This CDR3 has 14 amino acids. The chain's CDR3 is CATTTPTSTDTQYF. The CDR3 nucleotides read TGCGCCACTACGACACCCACTAGCACAGATACGCAGTATTTT.

The CDR3 loop reads CASSQAVVHARAFF. The CDR3 coding sequence is TGTGCCAGCAGCCAAGCTGTGGTCCACGCTCGGGCTTTCTTT. The chain uses TRBV4-2 and TRBJ1-1; D is uncertain. The CDR3 length is 14 residues. Germline V gene lookup returns CDR1 LGHNA and CDR2 YNFKEQ. V was clipped by 1 base and J by 11 bases, with 17 bases between them.

This sequence joins TRBV30 and TRBJ1-6, with 7 bases matching TRBD1. CDR3 size: 14 residues. The trim removed 1 base at V and 7 bases at J, leaving 4 bases unmatched. Germline CDR1 GTSNPN, CDR2 SVGIG (reference sequence). The CDR3 protein is CAWSAGTVNSPLHF. CDR3 in DNA: TGTGCCTGGAGTGCCGGGACAGTGAATTCACCCCTCCACTTT. Filled out from reference TRBV30 and TRBJ1-6, the complete variable domain reads SQTIHQWPATLVQPVGSPLSLECTVEGTSNPNLYWYRQAAGRGLQLLFYSVGIGQISSEVPQNLSASRPQDRQFILSSKKLLLSDSGFYLCAWSAGTVNSPLHFGNGTRLTVT.

As for this clone: Different DNA sequences within this sample yield the same CDR3. This rearrangement joins TRBV28 to TRBJ1-5, with D unresolved. This CDR3 contains 11 residues. CDR1 is MDHEN, CDR2 SYDVKM, per germline. Trimming took 4 bases from V and 6 from J, leaving 4 bases between them. Written as DNA, the CDR3 is TGTGCCAGCAGTTCCGGTCAGCCCCAGCATTTT. Encoded protein: CASSSGQPQHF.

This clone was observed once. The junction shows a germline mismatch at one end, possibly a read error. This chain connects TRBV7-9 to TRBJ2-1, with TRBD1 as a possible D gene (6 bases). CDR1 and CDR2 from the germline V gene are SEHNR and FQNEAQ (reference sequence). The CDR3 has 17 residues. The CDR3 reads CSSSLAIPRTARDEQFF. The CDR3 DNA reads TGTTCCAGCAGCTTAGCTATCCCGCGGACAGCGAGGGATGAGCAGTTCTTC.

The rearrangement uses TRBV5-8 and TRBJ2-2, with D maybe TRBD2 (6 bases). Germline V gene data show CDR1 as SGHTS and CDR2 as YDEGEE. V lost 6 bases to trimming and J lost 4 bases, with 22 bases between them. This CDR3 is 17 amino acids long. The CDR3 region has the DNA TGTGCCAGCAAGACCTTTCCGGGGGAGATCTTCACCGGGGAGCTGTTTTTT. Encoded protein: CASKTFPGEIFTGELFF.